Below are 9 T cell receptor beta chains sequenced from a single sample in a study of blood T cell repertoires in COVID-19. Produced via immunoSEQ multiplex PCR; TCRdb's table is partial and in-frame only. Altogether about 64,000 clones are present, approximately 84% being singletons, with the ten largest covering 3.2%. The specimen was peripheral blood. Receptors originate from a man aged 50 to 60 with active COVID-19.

The CDR3, as DNA: TGTGCCAGCAGCTTTCAGGGGAGGGCAAACACTGAAGCTTTCTTT. Translated: CASSFQGRANTEAFF. The chain links TRBV7-2 to TRBJ1-1; D might be TRBD1 (6 bases). V lost 3 bases and J lost 2, with 13 bases in between. The CDR3 covers 15 residues. Germline CDR1 is SGHTA and CDR2 is FQGNSA.

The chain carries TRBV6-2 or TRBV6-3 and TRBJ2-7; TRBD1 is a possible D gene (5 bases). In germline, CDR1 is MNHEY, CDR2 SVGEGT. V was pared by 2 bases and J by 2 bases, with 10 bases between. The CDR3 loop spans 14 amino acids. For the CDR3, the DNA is TGTGCCAGCAGTTACAACAGGAGACCCTACGAGCAGTACTTC. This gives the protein CASSYNRRPYEQYF.

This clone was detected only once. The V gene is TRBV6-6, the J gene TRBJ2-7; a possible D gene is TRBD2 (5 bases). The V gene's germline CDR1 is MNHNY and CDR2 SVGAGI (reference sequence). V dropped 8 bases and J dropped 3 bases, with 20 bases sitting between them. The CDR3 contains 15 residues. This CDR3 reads CASWAGSTDYYEQYF. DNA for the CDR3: TGTGCCAGCTGGGCTGGGTCCACAGACTACTACGAGCAGTACTTC.

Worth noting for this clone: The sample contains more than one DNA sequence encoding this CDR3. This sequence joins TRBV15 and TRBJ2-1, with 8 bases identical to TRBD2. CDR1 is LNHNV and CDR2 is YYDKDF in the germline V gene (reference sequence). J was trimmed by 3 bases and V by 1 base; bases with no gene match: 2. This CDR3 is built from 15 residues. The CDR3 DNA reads TGTGCCACCAGCAGAGCTAGCGGGCGCTACAATGAGCAGTTCTTC. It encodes CATSRASGRYNEQFF.

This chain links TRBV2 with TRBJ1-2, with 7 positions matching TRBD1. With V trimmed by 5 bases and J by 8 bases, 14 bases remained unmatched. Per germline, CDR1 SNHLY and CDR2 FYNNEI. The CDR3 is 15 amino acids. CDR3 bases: TGTGCCAGCAGTCAACAGTGGACAGGAACGGGAGGCTACACCTTC. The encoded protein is CASSQQWTGTGGYTF. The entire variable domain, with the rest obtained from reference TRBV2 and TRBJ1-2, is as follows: EPEVTQTPSHQVTQMGQEVILRCVPISNHLYFYWYRQILGQKVEFLVSFYNNEISEKSEIFDDQFSVERPDGSNFTLKIRSTKLEDSAMYFCASSQQWTGTGGYTFGSGTRLTVV.

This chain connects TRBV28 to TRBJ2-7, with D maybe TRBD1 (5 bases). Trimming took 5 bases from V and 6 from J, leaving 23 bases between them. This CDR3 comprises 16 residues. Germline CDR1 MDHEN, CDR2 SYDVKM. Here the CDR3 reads CASSTSSGAQVSEQYF. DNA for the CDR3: TGTGCCAGCAGTACCTCCTCTGGGGCCCAAGTGAGCGAGCAGTACTTC.

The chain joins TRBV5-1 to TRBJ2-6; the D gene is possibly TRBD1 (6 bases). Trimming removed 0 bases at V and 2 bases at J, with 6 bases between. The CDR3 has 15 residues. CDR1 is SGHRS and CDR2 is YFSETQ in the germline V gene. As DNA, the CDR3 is TGCGCCAGCAGCTTGGGGGGGCCTGGGGCCAACGTCCTGACTTTC. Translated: CASSLGGPGANVLTF. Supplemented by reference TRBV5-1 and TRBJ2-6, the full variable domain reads KAGVTQTPRYLIKTRGQQVTLSCSPISGHRSVSWYQQTPGQGLQFLFEYFSETQRNKGNFPGRFSGRQFSNSRSEMNVSTLELGDSALYLCASSLGGPGANVLTFGAGSRLTVL.

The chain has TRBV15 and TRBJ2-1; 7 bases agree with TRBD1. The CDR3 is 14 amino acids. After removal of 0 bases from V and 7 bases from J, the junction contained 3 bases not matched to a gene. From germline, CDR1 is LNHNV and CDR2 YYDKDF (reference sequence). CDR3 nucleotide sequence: TGTGCCACCAGCAGAGATCTGACAGGGAATGAGCAGTTCTTC. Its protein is CATSRDLTGNEQFF.

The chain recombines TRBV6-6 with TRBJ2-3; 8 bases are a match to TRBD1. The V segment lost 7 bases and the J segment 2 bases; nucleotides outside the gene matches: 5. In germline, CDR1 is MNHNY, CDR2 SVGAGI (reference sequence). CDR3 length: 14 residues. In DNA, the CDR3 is TGTGCCAGCACCCGGGACAGGAACACAGATACGCAGTATTTT. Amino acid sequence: CASTRDRNTDTQYF.